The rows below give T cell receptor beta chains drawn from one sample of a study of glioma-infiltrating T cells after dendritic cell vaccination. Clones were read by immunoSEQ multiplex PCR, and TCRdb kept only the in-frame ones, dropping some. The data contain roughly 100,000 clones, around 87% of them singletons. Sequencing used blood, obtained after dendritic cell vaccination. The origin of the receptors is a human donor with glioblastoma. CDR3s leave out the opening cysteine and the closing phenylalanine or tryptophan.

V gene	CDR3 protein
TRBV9	ASTPGQGVNTEAF
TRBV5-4	ASSLYGASGNTIY
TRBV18	ASSGTGNYEQY
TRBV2	ASKEDRATYEQY
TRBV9	ASSVRVNGEQY
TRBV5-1	ASSPSGSVSYNEQF
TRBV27	ASSPAGQGGDYGYT
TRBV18	ASSSRGSYEQY
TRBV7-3	ASSSTGGRNSPLH
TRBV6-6	ASSYPSSGISYEQY